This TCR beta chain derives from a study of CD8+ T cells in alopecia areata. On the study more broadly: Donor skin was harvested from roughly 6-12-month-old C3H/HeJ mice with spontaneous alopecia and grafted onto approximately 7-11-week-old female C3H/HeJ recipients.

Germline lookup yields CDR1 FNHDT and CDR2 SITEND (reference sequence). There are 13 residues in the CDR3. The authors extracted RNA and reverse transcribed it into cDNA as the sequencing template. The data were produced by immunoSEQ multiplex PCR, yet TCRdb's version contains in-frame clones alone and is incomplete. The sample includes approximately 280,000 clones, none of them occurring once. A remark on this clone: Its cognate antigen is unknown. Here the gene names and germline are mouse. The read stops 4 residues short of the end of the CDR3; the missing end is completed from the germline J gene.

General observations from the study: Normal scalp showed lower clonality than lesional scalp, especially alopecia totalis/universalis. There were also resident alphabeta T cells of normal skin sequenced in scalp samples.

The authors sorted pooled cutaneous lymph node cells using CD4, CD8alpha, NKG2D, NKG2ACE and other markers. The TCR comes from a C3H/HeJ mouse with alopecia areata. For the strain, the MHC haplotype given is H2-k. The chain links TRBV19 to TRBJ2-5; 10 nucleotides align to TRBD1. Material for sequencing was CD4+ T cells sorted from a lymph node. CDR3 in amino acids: CASSLGQGDTQYF. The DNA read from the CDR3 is TGTGCCAGCAGCCTGGGACAGGGGGAC. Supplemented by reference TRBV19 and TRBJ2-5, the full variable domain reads GGIITQTPKFLIGQEGQKLTLKCQQNFNHDTMYWYRQDSGKGLRLIYYSITENDLQKGDLSEGYDASREKKSSFSLTVTSAQKNEMAVFLCASSLGQGDTQYFGPGTRLLVL.